Listed below are T cell receptor beta chains from one sample, sequenced in a study of shared clonotypes between healthy human individuals. The assay was immunoSEQ multiplex PCR, and TCRdb's table has in-frame clones only and misses some. Seen here are fewer than 700,000 clones, roughly 79% observed once, and the top ten hold more than 10%. Sequenced input: PBMCs. These receptor sequences come from a woman aged 40 to 50 in good health. Some clones in this sample may be carry-over from other donors' samples. Each CDR3 is given with its conserved first and last residue. The order of the fields is J gene, D gene, V gene, clone size, CDR3 protein, CDR3 DNA. The D gene is left open where the match is weak. The size field is filled for only some rows; it gives once, few, many or a size class.

TRBJ2-7	TRBD1	TRBV5-4	.	CASSRQGYEQYF	TGTGCCAGCAGCCGACAGGGATACGAGCAGTACTTC
TRBJ1-1	TRBD1	TRBV4-2	.	CASSPNGQGNTEAFF	TGTGCCAGCAGCCCCAATGGACAGGGGAACACTGAAGCTTTCTTT
TRBJ2-3	.	TRBV6-6	once	CASSYGADTDTQYF	TGTGCCAGCAGTTACGGGGCGGACACAGATACGCAGTATTTT
TRBJ2-5	TRBD2	TRBV5-4	.	CASSLETSSLWGAQYF	TGTGCCAGCAGCTTGGAGACTAGCAGCCTGTGGGGGGCCCAGTACTTC
TRBJ1-2	.	TRBV19	.	CAKTGAGAHYGYTF	TGTGCCAAAACGGGGGCAGGGGCCCACTATGGCTACACCTTC
TRBJ1-4	TRBD1	TRBV29-1	.	CSVNLGQGDEKLFF	TGCAGCGTGAACCTGGGACAGGGGGATGAAAAACTGTTTTTT
TRBJ2-1	TRBD2	TRBV9	once	CASSVASGTSYNEQFF	TGTGCCAGCAGCGTAGCTAGCGGGACCTCCTACAATGAGCAGTTCTTC
TRBJ2-5	.	TRBV7-3	.	CASSFRGGQETQYF	TGTGCCAGCAGCTTTAGGGGAGGACAAGAGACCCAGTACTTC
TRBJ2-5	.	TRBV6-1	.	CASSEAGTNQETQYF	TGTGCCAGCAGTGAAGCCGGGACAAACCAAGAGACCCAGTACTTC
TRBJ2-1	TRBD2	TRBV19	few	CASRWTSGNNEQFF	TGTGCCAGTAGGTGGACTAGCGGCAACAATGAGCAGTTCTTC
TRBJ2-2	TRBD1	TRBV12-5	.	CASGLGTGGTGELFF	TGTGCTAGTGGTCTCGGGACAGGGGGCACCGGGGAGCTGTTTTTT
TRBJ1-5	TRBD1	TRBV27	.	CASSSGQANSNQPQHF	TGTGCCAGCAGTTCCGGACAGGCCAATAGCAATCAGCCCCAGCATTTT
TRBJ2-2	.	TRBV7-6	.	CASSLEASLGELFF	TGTGCCAGCAGCTTAGAGGCTAGCCTCGGGGAGCTGTTTTTT
TRBJ2-1	.	TRBV27	.	CASSLGGVGNEQFF	TGTGCCAGCAGTTTAGGGGGAGTAGGCAATGAGCAGTTCTTC
TRBJ2-5	TRBD2	TRBV7-9	.	CASSLGLAEETQYF	TGTGCCAGCAGCCTGGGACTAGCGGAAGAGACCCAGTACTTC
TRBJ2-3	.	TRBV4-1	.	CASSQEVLKRTTDTQYF	TGCGCCAGCAGCCAAGAGGTCCTCAAGCGGACCACAGATACGCAGTATTTT
TRBJ1-5	.	TRBV28	.	CASSNYRDQPQHF	TGTGCCAGCAGTAATTACAGGGATCAGCCCCAGCATTTT
TRBJ2-3	.	TRBV7-9	.	CASSLRMVWTDSSTDTQYF	TGTGCCAGCAGCTTAAGGATGGTTTGGACGGATTCTAGCACAGATACGCAGTATTTT
TRBJ2-1	TRBD2	TRBV5-6	.	CASSQKSGRAYNEQFF	TGTGCCAGCAGCCAAAAAAGCGGGAGGGCTTACAATGAGCAGTTCTTC
TRBJ2-7	TRBD1	TRBV7-6	.	CASSAGGYEQYF	TGTGCCAGCAGCGCAGGGGGCTACGAGCAGTACTTC
TRBJ2-7	TRBD1	TRBV28	.	CASSLGQGIWEQYF	TGTGCCAGCAGTTTGGGACAGGGAATATGGGAGCAGTACTTC
TRBJ1-4	TRBD1	TRBV6-5	once	CASSYSDSGGEKLFF	TGTGCCAGCAGTTACTCGGATTCAGGGGGGGAAAAACTGTTTTTT